This T cell receptor (beta chain) was sequenced during a study of T cells in Graves' hyperthyroidism and ophthalmopathy. The CDR3 regions of TCR beta were amplified from RNA transcripts. An initial round of RT-PCR targeting the TCR CDR3 relied on the HTBI primer set. Each CDR3 protein gets one entry after TCRdb re-called the multiplex PCR reads with MiXCR. The top ten hold approximately 11% of the sample, which has about 380,000 distinct CDR3 sequences, approximately 15% seen once. The sample holds many counts of this clonotype. The CDR3 has 15 residues. Trimming cost V 6 bases and J 5 bases; bases outside gene matches: 9.

The source material was blood. The rearrangement links TRBV12-3 or TRBV12-4 to TRBJ2-3; the match to TRBD2 covers 9 bases. This TCR derives from a woman aged 55-75 years with Graves' hyperthyroidism. CDR3 residues: CASRLAGSGGDTQYF. The DNA for the CDR3 is TGTGCCAGCAGACTAGCGGGTTCTGGGGGAGATACGCAGTATTTT.